The 21 T cell receptor beta chains below all came from one sample that was sequenced in a study of T cells after yellow fever vaccination. TCRdb analysed the 5' RACE reads with MiXCR anew, one entry per CDR3 protein. Here the sample spans around 73,000 distinct CDR3 sequences, 7.7% being singletons. The source was CD8+ T cells sorted from PBMCs, collected on the day of the yellow fever booster vaccination. Every receptor here comes from a man aged 25 to 45 who received the YFV17D yellow fever vaccine.

V and J are TRBV6-5 and TRBJ2-7, with 9 nucleotides matching TRBD1. The V gene's germline CDR1 is MNHEY and CDR2 SVGAGI. Trimming removed 2 bases from V and 2 bases from J; junction bases left unmatched: 13. CDR3 length: 18 residues. The CDR3 nucleotides read TGTGCCAGCAGTTACGGGTCATGGTGGGACAGGGCGACCTACGAGCAGTACTTC. It specifies CASSYGSWWDRATYEQYF.

This clonotype showed up just a few times. The chain uses TRBV7-2 and TRBJ2-7, with no clear D. Germline V lookup: CDR1 SGHTA, CDR2 FQGNSA. V gave up 1 base and J gave up 7 bases, with 14 bases separating them. This CDR3 comprises 14 residues. The CDR3 sequence: CASSLVPVSAEQYF. CDR3 nucleotides: TGTGCCAGCAGCTTAGTACCAGTCTCCGCTGAGCAGTACTTC.

The chain uses TRBV27 and TRBJ2-5, with D possibly being TRBD1 (6 bases). Trimming left V 5 bases short and J 0 bases short, with 10 bases between. CDR3 length: 14 amino acids. Germline V gene lookup returns CDR1 MNHEY and CDR2 SMNVEV (reference sequence). For the CDR3, the DNA is TGTGCCAGCAGTCCCACAGGGTACCAAGAGACCCAGTACTTC. Protein sequence: CASSPTGYQETQYF.

This chain connects TRBV18 to TRBJ2-3; D is ambiguous. Trimming took off 8 bases at V and 5 bases at J, with 5 bases between the two ends. The germline V gene has CDR1 KGHSH and CDR2 LQKENI. The CDR3 has 10 amino acids. CDR3 amino acids: CASPEDTQYF. The CDR3 nucleotides are TGTGCCAGCCCCGAAGATACGCAGTATTTT. Full variable domain (remainder filled in from reference TRBV18 and TRBJ2-3): NAGVMQNPRHLVRRRGQEARLRCSPMKGHSHVYWYRQLPEEGLKFMVYLQKENIIDESGMPKERFSAEFPKEGPSILRIQQVVRGDSAAYFCASPEDTQYFGPGTRLTVL.

This clonotype was counted ten times or more. This chain uses TRBV20-1 with TRBJ2-7; 8 bases map to TRBD2. The junction had 5 bases not matched to a gene; V was cut back by 1 base and J by 3 bases. Per germline, CDR1 DFQATT and CDR2 SNEGSKA (reference sequence). The CDR3 sequence is 14 residues long. The CDR3 coding sequence is TGCAGTGCTAGAGGAGAAACTAGCGGCTACGAGCAGTACTTC. Translated, it gives CSARGETSGYEQYF.

In this sample, this clonotype turned up many times. This chain joins TRBV28 and TRBJ2-1, with 10 bases matching TRBD2. Per the germline V gene, CDR1 is MDHEN and CDR2 is SYDVKM. The length of the CDR3 is 22 residues. V was pared by 2 bases and J by 3 bases, with 22 bases of the junction left unmatched. The CDR3 protein is CASSLAAGGITSGIGYYNEQFF. CDR3 coding DNA: TGTGCCAGCAGTTTAGCGGCAGGGGGAATAACTAGCGGGATAGGTTACTACAATGAGCAGTTCTTC. Supplemented by reference TRBV28 and TRBJ2-1, the full variable domain reads DVKVTQSSRYLVKRTGEKVFLECVQDMDHENMFWYRQDPGLGLRLIYFSYDVKMKEKGDIPEGYSVSREKKERFSLILESASTNQTSMYLCASSLAAGGITSGIGYYNEQFFGPGTRLTVL.

The table lists this clonotype with a few counts. Its ends do not fully match the called genes, so a read error is possible. This chain links TRBV2 with TRBJ1-1; D is unclear. CDR1 SNHLY and CDR2 FYNNEI come from the germline V gene. This CDR3 is 13 amino acids long. This CDR3 reads CANSEGPGTEAFF. In nucleotides, the CDR3 is TGTGCCAACAGTGAAGGTCCGGGCACTGAAGCTTTCTTT.

This clonotype appeared many times. This rearrangement joins TRBV5-4 to TRBJ2-7; the D call may be TRBD1 or TRBD2 (5 bases each). Germline V gives CDR1 SGHNT, CDR2 YYREEE (reference sequence). V was pared by 2 bases and J by 2 bases, with 8 bases between. The CDR3 runs 13 residues. Written as DNA, the CDR3 is TGTGCCAGCAGCTTTGGGGGAACCTACGAGCAGTACTTC. It yields the protein CASSFGGTYEQYF.

This clonotype was recorded at least ten times. The chain combines TRBV28 with TRBJ2-7, with D maybe TRBD2 (6 bases). V dropped 3 bases and J dropped 1 base, with 10 bases sitting between them. This CDR3 region has 14 residues. The germline gives CDR1 MDHEN, CDR2 SYDVKM. CDR3 nucleotides: TGTGCCAGCAGTTTCGGCGGGAATTCCTACGAGCAGTACTTC. Translated: CASSFGGNSYEQYF.

This clonotype has a single count. Mismatch with germline at one junction end may stem from a read error. The chain combines TRBV6-4 with TRBJ2-3; 12 positions match TRBD1. Germline V lookup: CDR1 MRHNA, CDR2 SNTAGT. The CDR3 is 19 residues long. CDR3 amino acids: CAISYPGQGAKYSTDTQYF. The DNA for the CDR3 is TGTGCCATCAGTTACCCGGGACAGGGGGCGAAGTATAGCACAGATACGCAGTATTTT.

CDR3 sequence: CASSYIGGNEKLFF. The DNA for the CDR3 is TGTGCCAGCTCATATATAGGGGGCAATGAAAAACTGTTTTTT. The chain couples TRBV18 to TRBJ1-4; 7 bases align to TRBD1. This CDR3 spans 14 amino acids. With 5 bases clipped from V and 5 bases from J, the junction kept 5 bases outside the gene matches. The V gene's germline CDR1 is KGHSH and CDR2 LQKENI.

This clonotype has a handful of counts. V is TRBV27 and J is TRBJ2-2, with 10 positions matching TRBD2. The junction had 7 bases not matched to a gene; V was cut back by 3 bases and J by 6 bases. The CDR3 is made up of 16 amino acids. Germline V gene sequence: CDR1 MNHEY, CDR2 SMNVEV (reference sequence). CDR3 residues: CASSLLAGARAGELFF. DNA of the CDR3: TGTGCCAGCAGTTTGCTAGCGGGAGCTAGGGCCGGGGAGCTGTTTTTT.

The gene calls are TRBV25-1 and TRBJ2-2, with D possibly TRBD2 on 5 matching bases. Trimming pared 0 bases from V and 8 bases from J, leaving 13 bases between. The CDR3 covers 15 residues. Germline lookup yields CDR1 MGHDK and CDR2 SYGVNS. The CDR3 loop reads CASSEYLAGGGELFF. CDR3 bases: TGTGCCAGCAGTGAATATCTAGCAGGAGGAGGGGAGCTGTTTTTT.

This clonotype was recorded many times. The J gene is TRBJ2-1, the V gene TRBV20-1; D gene ambiguous. Trimming removed 0 bases at V and 10 bases at J, with 13 bases between. In germline, CDR1 is DFQATT, CDR2 SNEGSKA (reference sequence). CDR3 length: 13 residues. The CDR3 DNA follows: TGCAGTGCTAGAGATCCCCGGATAGGGGAGCAGTTCTTC. The encoded protein is CSARDPRIGEQFF.

The chain has TRBV30 and TRBJ2-1, with D hard to call. This CDR3 contains 13 residues. Trimming removed 3 bases from V and 1 base from J, with 7 bases in between. The V gene's germline CDR1 is GTSNPN and CDR2 SVGIG (reference sequence). The DNA for the CDR3 is TGTGCCTGGAGAACCAAGTCCTACAATGAGCAGTTCTTC. This gives the protein CAWRTKSYNEQFF.

The gene calls are TRBV11-2 and TRBJ2-7; 9 bases align to TRBD1. The CDR3 sequence is 15 residues long. Per the germline V gene, CDR1 is SGHAT and CDR2 is FQNNGV. V trimming: 1 base; J trimming: 5 bases; junction bases outside the gene matches: 6. CDR3 in DNA: TGTGCCAGCAGCTTAGGGACAGGGGAGGTGGACGAGCAGTACTTC. It yields the protein CASSLGTGEVDEQYF.

This clonotype was seen only a few times. The rearrangement joins TRBV20-1 to TRBJ2-3; 13 nucleotides line up with TRBD2. V trimming: 5 bases; J trimming: 3 bases; junction bases outside the gene matches: 8. Germline CDR1 is DFQATT and CDR2 is SNEGSKA (reference sequence). The CDR3 spans 16 residues. The CDR3 loop is CSAAMGTSGITDTQYF. CDR3 DNA sequence: TGCAGTGCTGCGATGGGGACTAGCGGGATAACAGATACGCAGTATTTT.

This sequence joins TRBV5-6 and TRBJ2-3; no clear D. Trimming cost V 4 bases and J 2 bases, with 17 bases left between them. The CDR3 has 16 amino acids. Germline CDR1 is SGHDT and CDR2 is YYEEEE. CDR3 loop: CASSPPHWNATDTQYF. In nucleotides, the CDR3 is TGTGCCAGCAGCCCTCCACATTGGAACGCCACAGATACGCAGTATTTT.

This chain joins TRBV6-5 and TRBJ1-3, with D maybe TRBD1 (5 bases). The CDR3 runs to 15 residues. Trimming removed 2 bases at V and 0 bases at J, with 8 bases between. Germline loops: CDR1 MNHEY, CDR2 SVGAGI. CDR3 protein: CASSYGAGSGNTIYF. The CDR3 nucleotides are TGTGCCAGCAGTTACGGGGCAGGCTCTGGAAACACCATATATTTT.

The chain couples TRBV11-2 to TRBJ2-1, with D tentatively TRBD2 (6 bases). CDR1 is SGHAT, CDR2 FQNNGV, per germline. Trimming took 3 bases from V and 10 from J, leaving 13 bases between them. The length of the CDR3 is 13 residues. The CDR3 region is CASSFVLAKEQFF. Here the CDR3 DNA reads TGTGCCAGCAGCTTTGTTCTAGCGAAGGAGCAGTTCTTC.

There are a few counts of this clonotype. V gene TRBV12-3 or TRBV12-4 combines with J gene TRBJ2-1; D not certain. CDR3 length equals 12 residues. V was shortened by 0 bases and J by 9 bases, with 6 bases between the two germline ends. CDR3 in amino acids: CASSLALGEQFF. The CDR3 nucleotides are TGTGCCAGCAGTTTAGCGCTTGGTGAGCAGTTCTTC.